One sample yielded the 7 T cell receptor beta chains listed below, sequenced in a study of OX40 agonist ivuxolimab in advanced cancers. This table comes from immunoSEQ multiplex PCR, and its TCRdb copy is limited to in-frame clones, with some not included. Among 99,000 or so clones, roughly nine tenths were seen once, and the ten largest hold around 0.31%. Source: CD4+ or CD8+ T cells sorted from blood, taken in a trial of the OX40 agonist ivuxolimab. The receptor source for this set is an adult with an advanced solid tumor such as melanoma, head and neck, liver or kidney cancer.

The sample holds a few counts of this clone. V usage is TRBV6-5 and J usage is TRBJ2-1; D remains ambiguous. Germline V gene sequence: CDR1 MNHEY, CDR2 SVGAGI. The CDR3 sequence is 15 residues long. The V end lost 5 bases, the J end lost 2 bases, and 13 bases lay between the germline ends. The CDR3 reads CASSTRIGPYNEQFF. DNA of the CDR3: TGTGCCAGCAGTACAAGGATAGGACCCTACAATGAGCAGTTCTTC.

The rearrangement joins TRBV5-1 to TRBJ2-3; 8 nucleotides line up with TRBD2. Trimming took 4 bases from V and 2 from J; bases not matched to a gene: 9. Germline CDR1 and CDR2: SGHRS and YFSETQ. The CDR3 is made up of 16 amino acids. CDR3 in DNA: TGCGCCAGCAGCCCGACCGGGACTAGGTCCACAGATACGCAGTATTTT. Amino acid sequence: CASSPTGTRSTDTQYF.

This sequence joins TRBV5-8 and TRBJ2-3; 7 nucleotides align to TRBD2. V was pared by 4 bases and J by 2 bases, with 13 bases of the junction left unmatched. This CDR3 has 17 residues. Looked up from germline, CDR1 is SGHTS and CDR2 is YDEGEE. In nucleotides, the CDR3 is TGTGCCAGCAGCCTAGCCACTAGCGCGGGAATCACAGATACGCAGTATTTT. This gives the protein CASSLATSAGITDTQYF.

J is TRBJ1-5 and V is TRBV2; 8 bases map to TRBD1. From germline, CDR1 is SNHLY and CDR2 FYNNEI. The ends lost 6 bases at V and 4 bases at J; junction bases unmatched: 8. This CDR3 comprises 15 residues. DNA for the CDR3: TGTGCCAGCAGCGGCCAGGGGGCGCTTAATCAGCCCCAGCATTTT. It specifies CASSGQGALNQPQHF.

V and J are TRBV5-6 and TRBJ1-2; D might be TRBD1 (5 bases). The germline gives CDR1 SGHDT, CDR2 YYEEEE. CDR3 length: 13 residues. Trimming shortened V by 3 bases and J by 4 bases, and 10 bases separated the two germline ends. CDR3 bases: TGTGCCAGCAGCTCAGCCAGGGTCTATGGCTACACCTTC. Its translation is CASSSARVYGYTF.

J is TRBJ2-5 and V is TRBV6-5, with D tentatively TRBD1 or TRBD2 (5 bases each). Germline assignment: CDR1 MNHEY and CDR2 SVGAGI. V was shortened by 6 bases and J by 5 bases, with 19 bases between the two germline ends. CDR3 length equals 15 residues. As DNA, the CDR3 is TGTGCCAGCAGCATATCGGGGCCTAGTAGGGAGACCCAGTACTTC. Translation: CASSISGPSRETQYF.

The chain carries TRBV4-1 and TRBJ1-4, with a possible D match to TRBD1 (6 bases). Germline V CDR1 and CDR2: MGHRA, YSYEKL. The CDR3 sequence is 16 residues long. The ends were cut back, 4 bases at V and 1 base at J, with 13 bases in the middle. The CDR3 DNA follows: TGCGCCAGCAGCCGTACAGGGAGGGGAACTAATGAAAAACTGTTTTTT. Its translation: CASSRTGRGTNEKLFF.